This entry concerns a single TCR beta chain. Only a few counts were recorded for this clone. Its binding antigen is unknown. The sample holds no much larger clone one base away, and base qualities are not on file. Each donor gave one peripheral blood draw, approximately 0.11 L on average, collected into heparinised tubes. Naive, central memory, regulatory and stem cell-like memory CD4+ T cells were sorted on a BD FACSAria II using a panel including CD45RO, CCR7, CD25, CD127, CD95 and CD27. Every sorted population had a purity above 95%. PBMCs were isolated right away by Lymphoprep density gradient centrifugation and were stained directly, without culture. So that batch effects would be minimized, each experiment stained and sorted samples in pairs, pairing one healthy donor with one patient. Including the terminal cysteine and phenylalanine, the CDR3 comprises 13 residues. CDR3 DNA is the only sequence kept; it has 39 bases, read in frame from the first base. The germline V gene (reference sequence) supplies CDR1 GTSNPN and CDR2 SVGIG. V is pared back by 0 bases and J by 7 bases, with 7 bases lying between the germline termini.

The entire isolated RNA was reverse transcribed using the High Capacity cDNA Reverse Transcription Kit, and thus expressed TCRB transcripts were sequenced. Deep immunoSEQ sequencing was applied to naive, central memory and regulatory T cell samples, giving an average of roughly 3.5 million total reads per sample. Sorted cells were lysed in RLT buffer and RNA was extracted with DNase-treated RNeasy Micro or Mini kits, depending on cell number. Each cell subset was processed separately to prevent cross-contamination, with patient and healthy donor samples processed together. Using the immunoSEQ multiplex PCR, TCRB sequences were amplified from cDNA into 87-bp fragments spanning the CDR3 region. Sequencing of the amplicons was done on the Illumina HiSeq platform. As for the authors' bioinformatics: Synthetic template baselines were used to correct PCR bias computationally, reads within Hamming distance 2 were collapsed together, and singletons that could not be merged were discarded. Reads were aligned to IMGT to assign V, D and J genes, CDR3 length, and insertions or deletions at six rearrangement sites. Within each subset, clonotype counts were normalized to the number of sorted cells before true diversity and Gini coefficients were calculated with the tcR R package. The overlap coefficient, calculated on TCRB nucleotide sequences, was used to quantify repertoire sharing. Out-of-frame TCRB sequences from naive cells were analyzed to stand in for the pre-selection repertoire. Entries here come from immuneACCESS through TCRdb and include only in-frame sequences with V and J called. Some clones fail to appear in such tables; in the studies checked, an unresolved V gene covers under half of the shortfall, and the cause of the remainder is unknown. The D gene and trimming were derived from the DNA, and the V and J assignments and clone size from that table. The sample table records about 640,000 clones; 9.5% to 15% of these occur just once. The top ten constitute more than 0.095% of the sample.

This sample stems from a study of beta chain features in type 1 diabetes (dated by TCRdb to the late 2010s). Concerning the study at large: Mean age, gender distribution, total cell number and subset yield were not different between patients and healthy donors. A total of some 110 million sorted cells were examined across all samples, and the number of cells per subset was strongly correlated with RNA yield. The study compared the TCRB repertoires of sorted circulating CD4+ T cell subsets in recently diagnosed type 1 diabetes patients with those in matched healthy donors. Regulatory and stem cell-like memory subsets were isolated from only 8 patients and roughly eight healthy donors, whereas naive and central memory subsets came from all 28 donors. Study-wide findings and limitations: Fewer insertions and more nucleotide deletions at VDJ recombination sites were observed in patients with type 1 diabetes, implying thymic rearrangement abnormalities. Because the HLA sub-analyses included only small numbers of individuals, any influence of HLA type on TCRB rearrangement was left unresolved. The naive, central memory and regulatory TCRB repertoires appeared to resemble one another more closely among patients than among healthy donors. Shorter templates might be favored by PCR, yet because patient and control samples were amplified and corrected together, any such skew would affect both groups equally. A moderate but significant shortening of TCRB CDR3 length was observed in type 1 diabetes patients in all four CD4+ subsets. Because cDNA was sequenced instead of genomic DNA, activated cells with high expression could be over-represented, although the groups did not differ in activation or CD3 levels.

The V and J segments used are TRBV30 and TRBJ1-6; no D segment can be confidently identified. This receptor was obtained from a man between 25 and 39 years old with type 1 diabetes. The sequencing input was naive CD4+ T cells from blood. This specimen's cell subset or site label, per the study, means: true naive CD4+ T cells. The nucleotide sequence reads TGTGCCTGGAGTGTTGGAAGGAATTCACCCCTCCACTTT. Translated, it reads CAWSVGRNSPLHF.